This paragraph covers one T cell receptor beta chain sequence. Its antigen is undetermined. This sample was taken from a study of T-cell memory formation after mild COVID-19. Study-wide findings and caveats: Memory sampled before infection contained some responding clones, suggesting cross-reactive memory joined. What remained unconfirmed was the SARS-CoV-2 specificity of second-wave clones peaking on day 37. The study found contracting CD4+ clones mainly in CM and EM and contracting CD8+ clones in EMRA.

V shed 4 bases and J shed 5 bases, with 12 bases lying between them. This CDR3 has 13 amino acids. Constant-segment-primed 5'RACE gave TCR alpha and TCR beta cDNA libraries with sample barcodes and UMIs. Via MiXCR, TCRdb re-called the 5' RACE reads, giving one row per CDR3 protein. The top ten hold about 7.5% of the sample, which has 550,000 to 650,000 distinct CDR3 sequences, around a sixth seen once. This receptor was obtained from an adult woman who had mild COVID-19 (a few samples of this study predate the infection). Cell type and time point are not known. The chain has TRBV12-3 or TRBV12-4 and TRBJ2-7; no reliable D call. The sample comprised PBMCs or a T cell subset sorted from them (not recorded which). The CDR3 loop is CASSSGQINEQYF. The CDR3 DNA reads as TGTGCCAGCAGTTCTGGGCAGATTAACGAGCAGTACTTC.